The 22 T cell receptor beta chains in this list originate from one sample, sequenced in a study of T cell repertoires in cytomegalovirus infection. These receptors' antigens are unknown. TCRdb processed the reads anew with MiXCR; each CDR3 protein has one entry. The table lists 550,000 to 850,000 distinct CDR3 sequences, roughly 36% of them singletons. Here the sequenced sample was cultured PBMCs, taken from culture after CMV antigen stimulation. The receptors shown here come from a human donor in good health (CMV status not recorded). Some clones in this sample may be carry-over from other donors' samples.

This clonotype has just a few counts. The gene calls are TRBV6-6 and TRBJ1-1; D call uncertain. V shed 6 bases and J shed 1 base, with 15 bases lying between them. The CDR3 runs to 15 residues. Germline lookup yields CDR1 MNHNY and CDR2 SVGAGI (reference sequence). The CDR3 loop reads CASRDRRVPNTEAFF. In DNA form, the CDR3 reads TGTGCCAGCAGAGACCGTCGGGTCCCGAACACTGAAGCTTTCTTT.

This clonotype was counted between two and nine times. The J gene is TRBJ2-1, the V gene TRBV6-6; 9 bases are shared with TRBD2. V shed 6 bases and J 5 bases; nucleotides not matched to a gene: 8. This CDR3 contains 15 residues. CDR1 is MNHNY, CDR2 SVGAGI, per germline (reference sequence). Here the CDR3 reads CASSRGTSTNNEQFF. In DNA, the CDR3 is TGTGCCAGCAGCCGCGGGACTAGCACCAACAATGAGCAGTTCTTC.

In its sample, this clonotype was seen a few times. V usage is TRBV6-1 and J usage is TRBJ1-1; a possible D gene is TRBD1 (5 bases). CDR1 is MNHNS, CDR2 SASEGT, per germline. Trimming took off 3 bases at V and 2 bases at J, with 19 bases between the two ends. This CDR3 is built from 17 residues. CDR3 protein: CASSDAASGRGNTEAFF. Written as DNA, the CDR3 is TGTGCCAGCAGTGACGCCGCGTCGGGGAGGGGAAACACTGAAGCTTTCTTT.

This clonotype was detected only a few times. The chain combines TRBV20-1 with TRBJ2-1; possibly TRBD1 for D (5 bases). There are 16 residues in the CDR3. V gave up 2 bases and J gave up 3 bases, with 17 bases separating them. Looked up from germline, CDR1 is DFQATT and CDR2 is SNEGSKA (reference sequence). The CDR3 DNA reads as TGCAGTGCTAGACCCCCCGGCAGGGCGGACTACAATGAGCAGTTCTTC. Its protein product is CSARPPGRADYNEQFF.

This chain uses TRBV29-1 with TRBJ2-1; TRBD2 matches 10 bases. The CDR3 has 13 amino acids. With V trimmed by 7 bases and J by 4 bases, 4 bases remained unmatched. Per the germline V gene, CDR1 is SQVTM and CDR2 is ANQGSEA. CDR3 loop: CSAGTSVYNEQFF. CDR3 nucleotides: TGCAGCGCCGGGACTAGCGTTTACAATGAGCAGTTCTTC.

This chain uses TRBV6-2 or TRBV6-3 with TRBJ2-1; 8 nucleotides match TRBD1. The V segment lost 7 bases and the J segment 10 bases; nucleotides outside the gene matches: 12. The CDR3 sequence is 14 residues long. CDR1 and CDR2 from the germline V gene are MNHEY and SVGEGT. CDR3 loop: CASTNFGQGREQFF. As DNA, the CDR3 is TGTGCCAGCACTAATTTTGGACAGGGCCGGGAGCAGTTCTTC.

This clonotype was counted a few times. The CDR3 loop reads CASSPVELGNEQFF. The CDR3 coding sequence is TGTGCCAGCAGCCCTGTCGAGCTCGGCAATGAGCAGTTCTTC. V is TRBV7-8 and J is TRBJ2-1; D is unresolved. In germline, CDR1 is SGHVS, CDR2 FQNEAQ. The CDR3 runs to 14 residues. With 5 bases removed from V and 6 bases from J, the gap between germline ends came to 14 bases.

This chain uses TRBV7-6 with TRBJ2-1; 10 nucleotides agree with TRBD2. V trimming: 4 bases; J trimming: 0 bases; junction bases outside the gene matches: 18. The germline V gene has CDR1 SGHVS and CDR2 FNYEAQ. This CDR3 has 21 amino acids. As DNA, the CDR3 is TGTGCCAGCAGCTCACCCCGAGGGAGCGGGGGGGGAATGTTCTCCTACAATGAGCAGTTCTTC. Its protein product is CASSSPRGSGGGMFSYNEQFF.

This clonotype was counted a few times. V usage is TRBV30 and J usage is TRBJ1-1, with 7 bases that match TRBD1. The germline V gene encodes CDR1 GTSNPN and CDR2 SVGIG (reference sequence). CDR3 size: 14 residues. The V gene end was trimmed by 4 bases and the J gene end by 10 bases; junction bases not matched to a gene: 15. The CDR3 DNA reads as TGTGCCTGGACCCTAGGGACAGCGAAACTTGGAGCTTTCTTT. Its translation: CAWTLGTAKLGAFF.

This clonotype appeared many times. V and J are TRBV7-2 and TRBJ2-7, with TRBD2 as a possible D gene (6 bases). This CDR3 region has 16 residues. Trimming pared 0 bases from V and 3 bases from J, leaving 15 bases between. Germline values: CDR1 SGHTA, CDR2 FQGNSA. CDR3 bases: TGTGCCAGCAGCTTAGCTAGCGGCCCTACGAACTACGAGCAGTACTTC. Its protein is CASSLASGPTNYEQYF.

This clonotype appeared many times. The V gene is TRBV7-2, the J gene TRBJ2-3, with TRBD1 as a possible D gene (5 bases). With 5 bases removed from V and 3 bases from J, the gap between germline ends came to 12 bases. CDR3 length: 14 amino acids. CDR1 is SGHTA and CDR2 is FQGNSA in the germline V gene. The CDR3 sequence is CASSPLPGTDTQYF. As DNA, the CDR3 is TGTGCCAGCAGCCCCCTGCCAGGGACAGATACGCAGTATTTT.

The chain joins TRBV12-3 or TRBV12-4 to TRBJ1-5, with D hard to call. This CDR3 spans 13 amino acids. Deletions cut 1 base from V and 7 bases from J, with 8 bases between. The DNA of the CDR3 is TGTGCCAGCAGTTTAGAGAGAGTCCAGCCCCAGCATTTT. Translating it yields CASSLERVQPQHF.

This clonotype has a handful of counts. This chain joins TRBV10-3 and TRBJ2-7; no clear D. Trimming stripped 6 bases from V and 7 bases from J, with 16 bases between. Germline V gene data show CDR1 as ENHRY and CDR2 as SYGVKD. The CDR3 runs 13 residues. This chain's CDR3 is CAISDREGLEQYF. CDR3 in DNA: TGTGCCATCAGCGACCGCGAAGGGTTAGAGCAGTACTTC.

Ten or more counts support this clonotype. Here the CDR3 DNA reads TGTGCCAGCAGCTACGGTTCTGTAGCAAGATTGGATACGCAGTATTTT. Protein product: CASSYGSVARLDTQYF. This chain connects TRBV7-6 to TRBJ2-3; D gene ambiguous. V was pared by 4 bases and J by 6 bases, with 20 bases between. CDR1 is SGHVS, CDR2 FNYEAQ, per germline. The CDR3 length is 16 residues.

This clonotype has at least ten counts. The rearrangement uses TRBV7-8 and TRBJ2-1, with D unclear. There are 15 residues in the CDR3. V was clipped by 1 base and J by 4 bases, with 11 bases between them. Germline V lookup: CDR1 SGHVS, CDR2 FQNEAQ. The CDR3 sequence: CASSLVAPRYNEQFF. DNA of the CDR3: TGTGCCAGCAGCTTAGTGGCCCCGAGGTACAATGAGCAGTTCTTC.

Comments on this clonotype: This may stem from a read error, because a much larger clone lies one nucleotide away. The J gene is TRBJ2-7, the V gene TRBV7-2; TRBD1 aligns across 8 bases. The CDR3 has 14 residues. Looked up from germline, CDR1 is SGHTA and CDR2 is FQGNSA. V lost 5 bases to trimming and J lost 4 bases; unmatched junction nucleotides: 7. The CDR3 DNA is TGTGCCAGCAGCGCTGTCAGGGGGCTTTACGAGCAGTACTTC. This translates into CASSAVRGLYEQYF.

The chain is built from TRBV28 and TRBJ2-1; D tentatively reads TRBD1 or TRBD2 (5 bases each). CDR3 length: 16 amino acids. Trimming took 1 base from V and 2 from J, leaving 12 bases between them. The V gene's germline CDR1 is MDHEN and CDR2 SYDVKM. The CDR3 DNA reads TGTGCCAGCAGTTTATTGGGACGGAATACCTACAATGAGCAGTTCTTC. This codes for CASSLLGRNTYNEQFF.

This clonotype was found a few times. The CDR3 DNA is TGTGCCAGCAGACGTGACTTTAAGCCAGATCAGCCCCAGCATTTT. It codes for CASRRDFKPDQPQHF. The chain recombines TRBV6-1 with TRBJ1-5; D is ambiguous. CDR1 and CDR2 (germline): MNHNS, SASEGT. The CDR3 consists of 15 residues. Trimming stripped 6 bases from V and 5 bases from J, with 17 bases between.

This clonotype has at least ten counts. This rearrangement joins TRBV7-2 to TRBJ2-5; D remains ambiguous. V was cut by 1 base and J by 5 bases, with 8 bases left in between. Germline V lookup: CDR1 SGHTA, CDR2 FQGNSA. The CDR3 length is 13 residues. The CDR3, as DNA: TGTGCCAGCAGCTTAGGTGTATTGGAGACCCAGTACTTC. Its translation: CASSLGVLETQYF.

V gene TRBV20-1 combines with J gene TRBJ2-7; TRBD1 matches at 7 bases. Trimming removed 4 bases from V and 2 bases from J; junction bases left unmatched: 11. The CDR3 is 15 amino acids. CDR1 DFQATT and CDR2 SNEGSKA come from the germline V gene (reference sequence). In DNA form, the CDR3 reads TGCAGTGCTACAGGGAACCCGGGACAGCCCTACGAGCAGTACTTC. It translates to CSATGNPGQPYEQYF.

This clonotype was found a few times. The chain links TRBV5-1 to TRBJ2-5, with TRBD1 matching 10 bases. V was clipped by 0 bases and J by 9 bases; unmatched bases: 2. The CDR3 runs to 13 residues. In germline, CDR1 is SGHRS, CDR2 YFSETQ. CDR3: CASSLVGQGSQYF. The CDR3 region has the DNA TGCGCCAGCAGCTTGGTGGGACAGGGGTCCCAGTACTTC.

The rearrangement uses TRBV5-1 and TRBJ2-3; 7 bases agree with TRBD1. Trimming took 0 bases from V and 3 from J; bases not matched to a gene: 7. Germline lookup yields CDR1 SGHRS and CDR2 YFSETQ. This CDR3 has 16 residues. CDR3 nucleotides: TGCGCCAGCAGCTTGGTTCAGGGGGTCGATACAGATACGCAGTATTTT. Translation gives CASSLVQGVDTDTQYF. Together with reference TRBV5-1 and TRBJ2-3, the CDR3 gives the full variable domain: KAGVTQTPRYLIKTRGQQVTLSCSPISGHRSVSWYQQTPGQGLQFLFEYFSETQRNKGNFPGRFSGRQFSNSRSEMNVSTLELGDSALYLCASSLVQGVDTDTQYFGPGTRLTVL.